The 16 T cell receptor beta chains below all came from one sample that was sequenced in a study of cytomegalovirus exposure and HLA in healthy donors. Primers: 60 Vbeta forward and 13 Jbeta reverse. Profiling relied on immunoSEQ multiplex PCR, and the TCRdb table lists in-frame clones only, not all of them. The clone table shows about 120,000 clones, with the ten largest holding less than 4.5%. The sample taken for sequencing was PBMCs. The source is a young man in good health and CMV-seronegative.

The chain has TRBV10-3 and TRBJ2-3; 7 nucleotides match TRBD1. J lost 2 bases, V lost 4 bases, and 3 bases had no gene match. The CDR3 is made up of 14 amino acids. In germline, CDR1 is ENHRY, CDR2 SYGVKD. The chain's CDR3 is CAISVGTDTDTQYF. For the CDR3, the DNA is TGTGCCATCAGTGTTGGGACAGACACAGATACGCAGTATTTT.

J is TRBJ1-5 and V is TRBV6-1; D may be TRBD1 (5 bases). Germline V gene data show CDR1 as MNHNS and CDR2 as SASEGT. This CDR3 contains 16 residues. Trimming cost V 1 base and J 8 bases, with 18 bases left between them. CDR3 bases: TGTGCCAGCAGTGAAGTAGGGGCCGGGAGGGTCAAGCCCCAGCATTTT. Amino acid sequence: CASSEVGAGRVKPQHF.

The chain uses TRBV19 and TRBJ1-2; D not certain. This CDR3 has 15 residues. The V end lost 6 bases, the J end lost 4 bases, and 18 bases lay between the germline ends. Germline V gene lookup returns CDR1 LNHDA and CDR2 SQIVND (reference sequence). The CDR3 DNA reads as TGTGCCAGTAGCCCTTCGGGATCCTCCTCCTATGGCTACACCTTC. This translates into CASSPSGSSSYGYTF.

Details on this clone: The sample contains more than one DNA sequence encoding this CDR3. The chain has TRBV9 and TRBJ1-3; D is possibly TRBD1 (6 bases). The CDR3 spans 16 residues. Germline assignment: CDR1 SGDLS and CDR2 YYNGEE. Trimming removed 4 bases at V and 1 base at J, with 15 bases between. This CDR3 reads CASSSRTDRSGNTIYF. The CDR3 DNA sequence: TGTGCCAGCAGCTCTCGGACAGACAGATCTGGAAACACCATATATTTT.

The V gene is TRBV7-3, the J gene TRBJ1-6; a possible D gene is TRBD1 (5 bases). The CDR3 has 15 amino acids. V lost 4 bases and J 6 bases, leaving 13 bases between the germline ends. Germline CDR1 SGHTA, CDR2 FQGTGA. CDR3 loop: CASSSQAGSNSPLHF. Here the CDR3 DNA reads TGTGCCAGCAGCTCCCAAGCAGGGTCTAATTCACCCCTCCACTTT.

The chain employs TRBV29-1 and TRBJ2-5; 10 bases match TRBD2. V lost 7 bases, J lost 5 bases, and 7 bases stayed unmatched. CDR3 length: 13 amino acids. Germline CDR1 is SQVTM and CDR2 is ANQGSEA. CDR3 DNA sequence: TGCAGCGCCCAGCGGGGGGGCCCTGAGACCCAGTACTTC. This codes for CSAQRGGPETQYF.

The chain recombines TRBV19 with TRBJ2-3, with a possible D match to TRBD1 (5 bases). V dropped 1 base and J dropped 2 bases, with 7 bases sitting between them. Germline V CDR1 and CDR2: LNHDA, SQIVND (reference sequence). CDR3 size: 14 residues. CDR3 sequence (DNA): TGTGCCAGTAGTATAGCGGACAACACAGATACGCAGTATTTT. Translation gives CASSIADNTDTQYF.

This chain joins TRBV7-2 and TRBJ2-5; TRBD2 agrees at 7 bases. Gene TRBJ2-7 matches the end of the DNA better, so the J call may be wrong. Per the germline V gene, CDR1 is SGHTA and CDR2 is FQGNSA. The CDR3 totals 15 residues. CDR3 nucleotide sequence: TGTGCCAGCAGCTTCACGGGGGGTCCCTCCTACGAGCAGTACTTC. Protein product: CASSFTGGPSYEQYF.

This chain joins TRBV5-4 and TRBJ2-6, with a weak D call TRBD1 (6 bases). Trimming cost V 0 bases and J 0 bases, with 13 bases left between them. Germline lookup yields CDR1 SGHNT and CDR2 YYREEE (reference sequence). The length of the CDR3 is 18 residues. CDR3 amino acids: CASSLDGTGRSGANVLTF. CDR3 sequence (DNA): TGTGCCAGCAGCTTGGATGGAACAGGGCGCTCTGGGGCCAACGTCCTGACTTTC.

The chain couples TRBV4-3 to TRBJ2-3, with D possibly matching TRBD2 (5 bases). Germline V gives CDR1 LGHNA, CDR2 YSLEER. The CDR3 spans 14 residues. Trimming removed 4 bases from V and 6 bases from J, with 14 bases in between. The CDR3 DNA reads TGCGCCAGCAGCCCGTCGACTACCTGGGATACGCAGTATTTT. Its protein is CASSPSTTWDTQYF.

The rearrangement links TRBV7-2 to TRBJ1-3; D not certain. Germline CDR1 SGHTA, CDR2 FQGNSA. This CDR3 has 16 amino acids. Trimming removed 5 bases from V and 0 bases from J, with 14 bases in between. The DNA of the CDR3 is TGTGCCAGCAGCCCGCAGCGGTCCGGCTCTGGAAACACCATATATTTT. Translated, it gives CASSPQRSGSGNTIYF. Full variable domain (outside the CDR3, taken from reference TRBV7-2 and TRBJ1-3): GAGVSQSPSNKVTEKGKDVELRCDPISGHTALYWYRQSLGQGLEFLIYFQGNSAPDKSGLPSDRFSAERTGGSVSTLTIQRTQQEDSAVYLCASSPQRSGSGNTIYFGEGSWLTVV.

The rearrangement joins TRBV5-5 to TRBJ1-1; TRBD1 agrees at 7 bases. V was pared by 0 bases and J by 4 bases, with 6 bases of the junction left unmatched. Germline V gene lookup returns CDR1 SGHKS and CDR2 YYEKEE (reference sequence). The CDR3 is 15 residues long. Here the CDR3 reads CASSLASTGTTEAFF. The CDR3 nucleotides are TGTGCCAGCAGCTTGGCCTCGACAGGGACCACTGAAGCTTTCTTT. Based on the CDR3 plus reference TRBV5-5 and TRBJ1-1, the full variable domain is DAGVTQSPTHLIKTRGQQVTLRCSPISGHKSVSWYQQVLGQGPQFIFQYYEKEERGRGNFPDRFSARQFPNYSSELNVNALLLGDSALYLCASSLASTGTTEAFFGQGTRLTVV.

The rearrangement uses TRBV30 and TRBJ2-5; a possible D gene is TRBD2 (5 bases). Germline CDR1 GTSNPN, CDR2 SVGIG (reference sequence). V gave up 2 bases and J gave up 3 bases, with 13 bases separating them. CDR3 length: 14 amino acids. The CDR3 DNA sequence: TGTGCCTGGAGTCAGGACTGGACGAAAGAGACCCAGTACTTC. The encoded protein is CAWSQDWTKETQYF.

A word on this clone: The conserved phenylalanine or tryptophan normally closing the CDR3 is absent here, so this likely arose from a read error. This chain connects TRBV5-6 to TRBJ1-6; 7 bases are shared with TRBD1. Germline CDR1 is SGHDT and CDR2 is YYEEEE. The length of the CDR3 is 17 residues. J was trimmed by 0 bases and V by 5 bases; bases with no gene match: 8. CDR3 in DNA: TGTGCCAGCAGTCGAACACAGGGGAGCTCCTATAATTCACCCCTCCACCTT. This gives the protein CASSRTQGSSYNSPLHL.

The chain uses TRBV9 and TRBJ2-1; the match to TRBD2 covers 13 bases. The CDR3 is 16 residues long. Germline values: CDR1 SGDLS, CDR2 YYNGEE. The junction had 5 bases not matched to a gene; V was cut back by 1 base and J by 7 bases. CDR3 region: CASSVSGTSGVNEQFF. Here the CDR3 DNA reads TGTGCCAGCAGCGTAAGCGGGACTAGCGGGGTAAATGAGCAGTTCTTC. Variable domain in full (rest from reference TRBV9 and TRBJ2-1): DSGVTQTPKHLITATGQRVTLRCSPRSGDLSVYWYQQSLDQGLQFLIQYYNGEERAKGNILERFSAQQFPDLHSELNLSSLELGDSALYFCASSVSGTSGVNEQFFGPGTRLTVL.

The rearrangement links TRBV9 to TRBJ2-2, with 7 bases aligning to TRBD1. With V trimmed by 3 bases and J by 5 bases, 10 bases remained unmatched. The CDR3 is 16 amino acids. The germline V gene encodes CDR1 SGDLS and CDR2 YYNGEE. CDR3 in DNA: TGTGCCAGCAGCGCTCGACAGGGAACTAGGACCGGGGAGCTGTTTTTT. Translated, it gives CASSARQGTRTGELFF. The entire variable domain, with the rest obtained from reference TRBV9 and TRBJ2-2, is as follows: DSGVTQTPKHLITATGQRVTLRCSPRSGDLSVYWYQQSLDQGLQFLIQYYNGEERAKGNILERFSAQQFPDLHSELNLSSLELGDSALYFCASSARQGTRTGELFFGEGSRLTVL.